This passage covers 19 T cell receptor beta chains from one sample sequenced in a study of Graves' ophthalmopathy and Graves' hyperthyroidism. Amplification of the TCR beta CDR3 regions used RNA transcripts (as template). Investigators did first-round RT-PCR with HTBI primers, then second-round multiplex PCR. TCRdb itself ran the multiplex PCR reads through MiXCR, one entry per CDR3 protein. The top ten hold 6% to 8% of the sample, which has about 25,000 distinct CDR3 sequences, about 44% seen once. Sequencing input: peripheral blood. Receptor source: an adult woman with stable Graves' hyperthyroidism.

The chain links TRBV18 to TRBJ1-1, with D possibly being TRBD1 (5 bases). V dropped 2 bases and J dropped 8 bases, with 15 bases sitting between them. This CDR3 contains 14 residues. Germline loops: CDR1 KGHSH, CDR2 LQKENI. The CDR3: CASSPETRGEEAFF. In DNA, the CDR3 is TGTGCCAGCTCACCAGAGACCCGGGGCGAAGAAGCTTTCTTT.

V gene TRBV6-2 or TRBV6-3 combines with J gene TRBJ2-3, with 12 bases aligning to TRBD2. The V segment lost 4 bases and the J segment 6 bases; nucleotides outside the gene matches: 8. This CDR3 region has 16 residues. Per the germline V gene, CDR1 is MNHEY and CDR2 is SVGEGT. CDR3 protein: CASSSSGRAVGDTQYF. DNA of the CDR3: TGTGCCAGCAGTTCTAGCGGGAGGGCGGTTGGGGATACGCAGTATTTT.

This clonotype was picked up many times. Being one base from a much bigger clone, this may be a read error. The V gene is TRBV4-2, the J gene TRBJ1-4; D not resolved. This CDR3 region has 13 residues. The germline gives CDR1 LGHNA, CDR2 YNFKEQ. CDR3 region: CTSGSTTNEKLFF. The DNA of the CDR3 is TGTACCAGCGGCAGCACAACTAATGAAAAACTGTTTTTT.

As regards this clonotype: A read error is likely, as this CDR3 ends without the conserved phenylalanine or tryptophan. V is TRBV7-9 and J is TRBJ2-7; 8 nucleotides align to TRBD2. The CDR3 contains 11 residues. Unmatched junction bases numbered 2, after V lost 4 bases and J lost 9 bases. CDR1 is SEHNR and CDR2 is FQNEAQ in the germline V gene (reference sequence). The CDR3 DNA reads as TGTGCCAGCAGCTCACGGGGGGGGCAGTACTAC. It encodes CASSSRGGQYY.

V usage is TRBV20-1 and J usage is TRBJ2-3; 7 positions match TRBD2. Trimming removed 5 bases from V and 2 bases from J; junction bases left unmatched: 7. The CDR3 covers 14 residues. CDR1 DFQATT and CDR2 SNEGSKA come from the germline V gene (reference sequence). CDR3 protein: CSALAEGTTDTQYF. The CDR3 nucleotides read TGCAGTGCTCTAGCGGAGGGGACCACAGATACGCAGTATTTT.

This clonotype came up many times. The genes are TRBV9 and TRBJ2-5, with D hard to call. Germline-derived CDR1 and CDR2 are SGDLS and YYNGEE. The CDR3 length is 14 residues. V dropped 3 bases and J dropped 4 bases, with 13 bases sitting between them. This CDR3 is CASSALGLTETQYF. Here the CDR3 DNA reads TGTGCCAGCAGCGCCCTGGGCCTCACAGAGACCCAGTACTTC.

Details on this clonotype: Likely a read error: the CDR3 ends without its conserved phenylalanine or tryptophan. This chain joins TRBV9 and TRBJ1-6; TRBD1 is a possible D gene (5 bases). CDR1 SGDLS and CDR2 YYNGEE come from the germline V gene. This CDR3 is built from 15 residues. The CDR3 loop is CASSGGATGNSPLHS. CDR3 nucleotides: TGTGCAAGCAGCGGTGGGGCTACGGGCAATTCACCCCTCCACTCT.

The V and J genes are TRBV10-1 and TRBJ2-3, with 10 positions matching TRBD1. The V gene's germline CDR1 is WNHNN and CDR2 SYGVQD (reference sequence). The J segment lost 6 bases and the V segment lost 2 bases, leaving 5 bases of the junction unmatched. The CDR3 is 15 amino acids. This CDR3 is CASSEDRGRGDTQYF. The CDR3 nucleotides are TGCGCCAGCAGTGAGGACAGGGGGCGAGGGGATACGCAGTATTTT.

This clonotype was picked up many times. The rearrangement uses TRBV12-5 and TRBJ2-1; the D gene could be TRBD1 or TRBD2 (5 bases each). Germline lookup yields CDR1 LGHNT and CDR2 FRNRAP. With 5 bases removed from V and 4 bases from J, the gap between germline ends came to 12 bases. The CDR3 is 14 residues long. The CDR3 here is CASGPQGRYNEQFF. CDR3 nucleotide sequence: TGTGCTAGTGGTCCTCAGGGACGGTACAATGAGCAGTTCTTC. Drawing the rest from reference TRBV12-5 and TRBJ2-1, the complete variable domain is DARVTQTPRHKVTEMGQEVTMRCQPILGHNTVFWYRQTMMQGLELLAYFRNRAPLDDSGMPKDRFSAEMPDATLATLKIQPSEPRDSAVYFCASGPQGRYNEQFFGPGTRLTVL.

This clonotype was picked up many times. CDR3 in DNA: TGTGCCAGCAGCCGAGGACCCTACGGCTACACCTTC. Amino acids: CASSRGPYGYTF. This chain links TRBV14 with TRBJ1-2; no reliable D call. The germline V gene encodes CDR1 SGHDN and CDR2 FVKESK. With 4 bases removed from V and 8 bases from J, the gap between germline ends came to 11 bases. CDR3 length equals 12 residues.

In regard to this clonotype: The missing conserved phenylalanine or tryptophan at the end of this CDR3 makes a read error likely. It is unclear where the CDR3 begins or ends on the DNA, so no DNA is shown, and the CDR3 is as TCRdb lists it. The chain carries TRBV11-3 and TRBJ2-3; whether TRBD1, the table's D call, matches the DNA was not checked. From its first to its last residue, the CDR3 has 15 amino acids. CDR1 is SGHNT, CDR2 YENEEA, per germline. CDR3 region: CASSLPDRNHRYAVV.

This chain uses TRBV2 with TRBJ1-2, with 10 bases fitting TRBD1. The V segment lost 5 bases and the J segment 6 bases; nucleotides outside the gene matches: 6. CDR3 length: 14 residues. Germline V gene lookup returns CDR1 SNHLY and CDR2 FYNNEI. CDR3 DNA: TGTGCCAGCAGTCAGACAGGGGGCTTTGATGGCTACACCTTC. This codes for CASSQTGGFDGYTF.

This clonotype was seen at least ten times. V and J are TRBV12-3 or TRBV12-4 and TRBJ2-7, with 9 bases identical to TRBD1. V shed 5 bases, J shed 2 bases, and the junction held 22 bases outside the gene matches. The CDR3 totals 20 residues. CDR3 in amino acids: CASSLNRWDRVGLDPYEQYF. CDR3 nucleotide sequence: TGTGCCAGCAGTCTAAACCGCTGGGACAGGGTCGGACTAGACCCCTACGAGCAGTACTTC.

This clonotype was recorded at least ten times. In nucleotides, the CDR3 is TGTGCCTGGAAACAGGGTCCTGGAAACACCATATATTTT. Protein product: CAWKQGPGNTIYF. The chain uses TRBV30 and TRBJ1-3, with D perhaps matching TRBD1 (6 bases). This CDR3 has 13 residues. V was clipped by 4 bases and J by 2 bases, with 9 bases between them. Germline loops: CDR1 GTSNPN, CDR2 SVGIG (reference sequence).

This rearrangement joins TRBV7-9 to TRBJ2-1, with D possibly matching TRBD2 (6 bases). This CDR3 is built from 15 residues. CDR1 is SEHNR and CDR2 is FQNEAQ in the germline V gene (reference sequence). The ends were cut back, 3 bases at V and 0 bases at J, with 9 bases in the middle. Written as DNA, the CDR3 is TGTGCCAGCAGCTTGAGCGGGTACTCCTACAATGAGCAGTTCTTC. Protein: CASSLSGYSYNEQFF.

This clonotype is deemed medium-sized. The gene calls are TRBV20-1 and TRBJ2-7; possibly TRBD2 for D (6 bases). This CDR3 has 16 amino acids. Germline CDR1 reads DFQATT; CDR2 reads SNEGSKA (reference sequence). The V and J ends lost 0 bases and 4 bases respectively, with 19 bases between them. CDR3 sequence (DNA): TGCAGTGCTAGAGACGAGCGGGCAGGAACGTTATACGAGCAGTACTTC. Residues: CSARDERAGTLYEQYF.

This clonotype was counted many times. J is TRBJ2-7 and V is TRBV28, with TRBD1 identical over 7 bases. V was clipped by 7 bases and J by 4 bases; unmatched bases: 10. Germline values: CDR1 MDHEN, CDR2 SYDVKM. The CDR3 covers 14 residues. In nucleotides, the CDR3 is TGTGCCAGCATGTCCGGGACAGTGTTTTACGAGCAGTACTTC. It yields the protein CASMSGTVFYEQYF. The full variable domain, completed using reference TRBV28 and TRBJ2-7, is DVKVTQSSRYLVKRTGEKVFLECVQDMDHENMFWYRQDPGLGLRLIYFSYDVKMKEKGDIPEGYSVSREKKERFSLILESASTNQTSMYLCASMSGTVFYEQYFGPGTRLTVT.

By sample share, this clonotype is medium-sized. The CDR3 is CASSPGTSPEETQYF. The CDR3 bases are TGTGCCAGCAGCCCTGGGACTAGCCCGGAAGAGACCCAGTACTTC. The V gene is TRBV9, the J gene TRBJ2-5; 9 bases align to TRBD2. Germline V gene lookup returns CDR1 SGDLS and CDR2 YYNGEE. There are 15 residues in the CDR3. The V gene end was trimmed by 4 bases and the J gene end by 3 bases; junction bases not matched to a gene: 7.

This clonotype was seen a handful of times. The CDR3 is CSVESGSHDEQFF. The CDR3 nucleotides are TGCAGCGTTGAGAGCGGTAGCCACGATGAGCAGTTCTTC. The rearrangement links TRBV29-1 to TRBJ2-1; maybe TRBD2 (5 bases). Germline V gene data show CDR1 as SQVTM and CDR2 as ANQGSEA. V gave up 3 bases and J gave up 8 bases, with 14 bases separating them. This CDR3 comprises 13 residues.